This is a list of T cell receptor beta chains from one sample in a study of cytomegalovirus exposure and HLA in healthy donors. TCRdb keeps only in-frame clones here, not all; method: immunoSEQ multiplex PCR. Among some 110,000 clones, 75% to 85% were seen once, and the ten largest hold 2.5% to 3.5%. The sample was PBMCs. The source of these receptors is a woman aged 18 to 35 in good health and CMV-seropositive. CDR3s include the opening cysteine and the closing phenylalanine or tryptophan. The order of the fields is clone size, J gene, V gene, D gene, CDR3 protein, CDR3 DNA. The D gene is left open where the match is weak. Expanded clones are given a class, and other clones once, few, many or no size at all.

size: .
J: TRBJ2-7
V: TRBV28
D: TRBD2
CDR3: CASSWEGASAYEQYF
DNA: TGTGCCAGCAGTTGGGAGGGCGCGTCGGCCTACGAGCAGTACTTC

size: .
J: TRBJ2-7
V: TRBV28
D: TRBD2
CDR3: CASKGLAGTSYEQYF
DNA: TGTGCCAGCAAGGGACTAGCGGGAACCTCCTACGAGCAGTACTTC

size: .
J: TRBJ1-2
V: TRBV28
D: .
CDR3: CASAGSWGGYTF
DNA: TGTGCCAGCGCGGGGTCGTGGGGCGGCTACACCTTC

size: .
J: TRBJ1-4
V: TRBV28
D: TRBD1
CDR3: CASSLSHLDRDEKLFF
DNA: TGTGCCAGCAGTTTGTCCCATCTGGACAGGGATGAAAAACTGTTTTTT

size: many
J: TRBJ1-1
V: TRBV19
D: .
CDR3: CASSIGRGNTEAFF
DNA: TGTGCCAGTAGTATAGGAAGGGGGAACACTGAAGCTTTCTTT

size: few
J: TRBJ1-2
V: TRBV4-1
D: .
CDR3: CASSQAASSVNYGYTF
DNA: TGCGCCAGCAGCCAAGCCGCGAGTAGCGTCAACTATGGCTACACCTTC

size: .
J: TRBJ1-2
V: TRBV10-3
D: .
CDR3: CAISDGEGYTF
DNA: TGTGCCATCAGTGACGGGGAAGGCTACACCTTC

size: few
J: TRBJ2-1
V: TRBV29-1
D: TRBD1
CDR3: CSVDETGTGVNEQFF
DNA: TGCAGCGTTGACGAGACCGGGACAGGGGTCAATGAGCAGTTCTTC

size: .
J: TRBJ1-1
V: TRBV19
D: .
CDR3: CASRLGGNAMNTEAFF
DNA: TGTGCCAGTAGACTGGGGGGGAATGCTATGAACACTGAAGCTTTCTTT

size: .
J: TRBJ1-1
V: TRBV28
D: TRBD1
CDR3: CASSLRTGNTEAFF
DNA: TGTGCCAGCAGTTTAAGGACAGGGAACACTGAAGCTTTCTTT

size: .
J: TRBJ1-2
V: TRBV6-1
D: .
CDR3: CASSERYGYTF
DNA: TGTGCCAGCAGTGAACGCTATGGCTACACCTTC

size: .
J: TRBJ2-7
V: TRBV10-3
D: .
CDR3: CAISDGVNTYEQYF
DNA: TGTGCCATCAGTGATGGTGTCAACACGTACGAGCAGTACTTC

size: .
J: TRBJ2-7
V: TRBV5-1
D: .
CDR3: CASSLARTGEQYF
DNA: TGCGCCAGCAGCTTGGCGAGGACTGGTGAGCAGTACTTC

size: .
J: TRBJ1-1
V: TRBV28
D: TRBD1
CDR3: CASWDREDTEAFF
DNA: TGTGCCAGCTGGGACAGGGAGGACACTGAAGCTTTCTTT

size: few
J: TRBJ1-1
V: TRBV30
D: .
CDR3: CAATRSGQNTEAFF
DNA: TGTGCCGCGACCCGGAGTGGACAGAACACTGAAGCTTTCTTT

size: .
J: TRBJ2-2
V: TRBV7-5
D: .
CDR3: CARRGTDPPSGELFF
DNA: TGTGCCAGAAGGGGGACAGATCCGCCCTCCGGGGAGCTGTTTTTT

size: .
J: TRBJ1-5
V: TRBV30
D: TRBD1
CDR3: CDWRKTGNNQPQHF
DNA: TGTGACTGGAGGAAGACAGGGAACAATCAGCCCCAGCATTTT

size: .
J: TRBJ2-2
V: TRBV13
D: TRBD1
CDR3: CASSLGGQGPNTGELFF
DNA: TGTGCCAGCAGCTTAGGGGGACAGGGCCCGAACACCGGGGAGCTGTTTTTT

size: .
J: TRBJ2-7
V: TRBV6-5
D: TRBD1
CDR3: CASSHSGQGMDEQYF
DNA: TGTGCCAGCAGTCACTCGGGACAGGGGATGGACGAGCAGTACTTC

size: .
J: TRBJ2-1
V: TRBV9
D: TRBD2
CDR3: CASSVEAAGAHYNEQFF
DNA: TGTGCCAGCAGCGTAGAGGCAGCGGGAGCCCACTACAATGAGCAGTTCTTC

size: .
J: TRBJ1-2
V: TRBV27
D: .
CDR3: CASRGIRDYGYTF
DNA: TGTGCCAGCAGGGGGATCAGGGACTATGGCTACACCTTC

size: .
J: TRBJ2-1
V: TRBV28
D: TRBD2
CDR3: CASSFASGREHNEQFF
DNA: TGTGCCAGCAGTTTCGCCAGCGGGAGGGAGCACAATGAGCAGTTCTTC

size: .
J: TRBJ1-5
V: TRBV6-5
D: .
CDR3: CASSSHRDSNQPQHF
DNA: TGTGCCAGCAGCAGTCACAGGGATAGCAATCAGCCCCAGCATTTT

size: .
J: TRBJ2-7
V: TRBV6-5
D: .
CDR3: CASSYGTPYEQYF
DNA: TGTGCCAGCAGTTACGGGACACCCTACGAGCAGTACTTC

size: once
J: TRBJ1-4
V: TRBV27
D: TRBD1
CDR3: CASSFTGAGEKLFF
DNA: TGTGCCAGCAGTTTCACAGGGGCCGGGGAAAAACTGTTTTTT

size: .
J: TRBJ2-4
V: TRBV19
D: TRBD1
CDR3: CASRDRRNIQYF
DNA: TGTGCCAGTAGGGACAGGAGAAACATTCAGTACTTC

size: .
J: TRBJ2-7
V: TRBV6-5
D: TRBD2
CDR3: CASSYGRGSYEQYF
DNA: TGTGCCAGCAGTTACGGGCGGGGGAGCTACGAGCAGTACTTC

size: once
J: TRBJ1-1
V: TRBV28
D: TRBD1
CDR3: CASSSTGVNTEAFF
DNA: TGTGCCAGCAGTTCGACAGGGGTCAACACTGAAGCTTTCTTT

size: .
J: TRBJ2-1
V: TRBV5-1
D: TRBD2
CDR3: CASSFWTGYTSGRYEQFF
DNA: TGCGCCAGCAGCTTCTGGACAGGGTACACTAGCGGGAGATATGAGCAGTTCTTC

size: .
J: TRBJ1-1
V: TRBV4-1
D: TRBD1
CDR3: CASSPGDRGWAFF
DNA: TGCGCCAGCAGCCCAGGCGACAGGGGTTGGGCTTTCTTT

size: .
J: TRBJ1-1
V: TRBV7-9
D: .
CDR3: CSSSLGPRTEAFF
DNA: TGTTCCAGCAGCTTAGGTCCTAGGACTGAAGCTTTCTTT

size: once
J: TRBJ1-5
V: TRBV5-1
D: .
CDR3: CASSYREGQPQHF
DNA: TGCGCCAGCAGCTACAGGGAGGGTCAGCCCCAGCATTTT

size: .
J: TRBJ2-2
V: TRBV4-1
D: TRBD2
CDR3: CASSRILAGNTGELFF
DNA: TGCGCCAGCAGTCGTATCCTAGCGGGGAACACCGGGGAGCTGTTTTTT